The 30 T cell receptor beta chains listed next were all sequenced from one sample in a study of tumor and adjacent non-tumor tissue in lung cancer. RNA was extracted from bulk tissue without any cell sorting. The library came from three nested PCR rounds adapted from ARM-PCR protocols. TCRdb re-analysed the multiplex PCR reads in MiXCR, keeping a single row per CDR3 protein. Of under 95,000 distinct CDR3 sequences listed, less than 80% are singletons. The sample was lung tumor tissue. These receptors were collected from a man aged 60 to 75 with non-small cell lung cancer.

This chain uses TRBV12-3 or TRBV12-4 with TRBJ2-1, with a weak D call TRBD2 (6 bases). The CDR3 has 15 amino acids. V was pared by 3 bases and J by 13 bases, with 22 bases between. The CDR3 loop is CASSFSAGYYSEQFF. DNA of the CDR3: TGTGCCAGCAGTTTTTCGGCGGGGTACTACAGTGAACAGTTCTTC.

This clonotype was observed once. The junction does not match germline at one end; this may be a read error. The chain uses TRBV12-3 or TRBV12-4 and TRBJ1-2, with 7 bases matching TRBD1. This CDR3 is 16 amino acids long. The CDR3 sequence is CASSLMPGQCNYGYTF. For the CDR3, the DNA is TGTGCCAGCAGTTTAATGCCGGGACAGTGTAACTATGGATACACCTTC.

There are a few counts of this clonotype. V gene TRBV10-3 combines with J gene TRBJ2-7; no reliable D call. The length of the CDR3 is 11 residues. Germline values: CDR1 ENHRY, CDR2 SYGVKD. V was trimmed by 4 bases and J by 6 bases, leaving 7 bases between them. For the CDR3, the DNA is TGTGCCATCAGTGTAAATGTCGAGCAGTACTTC. It specifies CAISVNVEQYF.

The genes are TRBV4-2 and TRBJ2-5; unclear D gene. Germline lookup yields CDR1 LGHNA and CDR2 YNFKEQ. The CDR3 spans 13 residues. Trimming took off 5 bases at V and 4 bases at J, with 11 bases between the two ends. The CDR3 spells CASSSTLIETQYF. CDR3 coding DNA: TGTGCCAGCAGCTCAACATTGATAGAGACCCAGTACTTC.

About this clonotype itself: One junction end does not reproduce the germline sequence, and a read error may be involved. J is TRBJ2-7 and V is TRBV12-3 or TRBV12-4; TRBD2 is a possible D gene (6 bases). There are 14 residues in the CDR3. In DNA form, the CDR3 reads TGTGCCAGCAGTTTTAAAGGAGGGTCCTCCGAGCAGTACTTC. This sequence encodes CASSFKGGSSEQYF.

This clonotype came up once. Without the conserved terminal phenylalanine or tryptophan, this CDR3 likely stems from a read error. The CDR3, as DNA: TGCAATGCTAGAGGACCGTATCAGGGCACAGATACGCAGTATATT. This codes for CNARGPYQGTDTQYI. The V and J genes are TRBV20-1 and TRBJ2-3; no definite D call. This CDR3 comprises 15 residues. Germline CDR1 and CDR2: DFQATT and SNEGSKA (reference sequence).

The V call is TRBV15, the J call TRBJ2-3, with 10 bases matching TRBD2. The germline CDR1 and CDR2 sequences are LNHNV and YYDKDF (reference sequence). V shed 6 bases, J shed 4 bases, and the junction held 4 bases outside the gene matches. This CDR3 has 14 residues. The CDR3 reads CATRSGGAPDTQYF. In DNA, the CDR3 is TGTGCCACCAGGAGCGGGGGGGCTCCAGATACGCAGTATTTT.

A few counts support this clonotype. The chain carries TRBV2 and TRBJ2-5; maybe TRBD1 (5 bases). Between the trimmed V and J ends, which lost 6 bases and 2 bases, there was a span of 13 bases. CDR1 is SNHLY and CDR2 is FYNNEI in the germline V gene. The CDR3 sequence is 14 residues long. This CDR3 reads CASRKDTIQETQYF. The CDR3 DNA follows: TGTGCCAGCAGGAAGGACACCATACAAGAGACCCAGTACTTC.

This clonotype occurred many times. This rearrangement joins TRBV10-3 to TRBJ2-3, with 8 bases fitting TRBD1. The germline gives CDR1 ENHRY, CDR2 SYGVKD. V gave up 8 bases and J gave up 3 bases; unmatched junction bases: 1. The CDR3 is 12 residues long. This CDR3 reads CAIGQGTDTQYF. The CDR3 nucleotides are TGTGCCATCGGACAGGGAACAGATACGCAGTATTTT.

The chain combines TRBV29-1 with TRBJ2-1; either TRBD1 or TRBD2 may supply D (7 bases each). Per the germline V gene, CDR1 is SQVTM and CDR2 is ANQGSEA. Trimming shortened V by 5 bases and J by 9 bases, and 17 bases separated the two germline ends. The CDR3 is made up of 13 amino acids. The CDR3 loop reads CSVPGGGQTEQFF. The CDR3 region has the DNA TGCAGCGTTCCAGGGGGGGGACAGACTGAGCAGTTCTTC.

For this clonotype: A read error may account for a junction end that differs from germline. The J gene is TRBJ2-3, the V gene TRBV6-1; tentative D call: TRBD2 (6 bases). The CDR3 is made up of 13 amino acids. Germline V gene data show CDR1 as MNHNS and CDR2 as SASEGT. The CDR3 region has the DNA TGTGCCAGCAATATCGTCCGCGGGGATACGCTGTATTTT. It encodes CASNIVRGDTLYF.

Regarding this clonotype: A much more abundant neighbour one base away suggests this may be a read error. This chain connects TRBV20-1 to TRBJ2-2; 9 nucleotides match TRBD2. CDR1 DFQATT and CDR2 SNEGSKA come from the germline V gene (reference sequence). The CDR3 totals 14 residues. CDR3 coding DNA: TGCAATGCTATGCTAGCGGGACGGACCGGGGAGCTGTTTTTT. Residues: CNAMLAGRTGELFF.

Concerning this clonotype: One end of the junction does not line up with germline, which may come from a read error. The CDR3 loop is CVSSSESHGYTF. The CDR3 region has the DNA TGTGTCAGCAGCTCCGAGAGCCATGGCTACACCTTC. The chain recombines TRBV11-2 with TRBJ1-2; D call uncertain. CDR3 length equals 12 residues. CDR1 and CDR2 from the germline V gene are SGHAT and FQNNGV.

Concerning this clonotype: Relative to the germline gene, one junction end is altered; a read error may explain this. The genes are TRBV6-2 or TRBV6-3 and TRBJ2-1; 8 bases are a match to TRBD2. CDR1 is MNHEY, CDR2 SVGEGT, per germline. The CDR3 length is 18 residues. CDR3: CAISYSLGLVDVLDEQIF. CDR3 coding DNA: TGTGCCATCAGTTACTCGTTGGGACTAGTGGATGTATTGGATGAGCAGATCTTC.

This clonotype was picked up many times. The chain joins TRBV12-3 or TRBV12-4 to TRBJ2-2; 8 bases fit TRBD1. This CDR3 has 15 amino acids. V lost 4 bases, J lost 4 bases, and 5 bases stayed unmatched. CDR3 nucleotide sequence: TGTGCCAGCAGTTCAGGGACAGGACGCACCGGGGAGCTGTTTTTT. Its protein product is CASSSGTGRTGELFF.

The sample holds many counts of this clonotype. CDR3 region: CASTQIAGGWNEQFF. As DNA, the CDR3 is TGTGCCAGCACCCAAATCGCGGGAGGGTGGAATGAGCAGTTCTTC. The chain uses TRBV6-5 and TRBJ2-1; 9 positions agree with TRBD2. From germline, CDR1 is MNHEY and CDR2 SVGAGI. CDR3 length: 15 amino acids. After removal of 7 bases from V and 7 bases from J, the junction contained 11 bases not matched to a gene.

This clonotype was recorded at least ten times. The chain couples TRBV12-3 or TRBV12-4 to TRBJ1-5, with no clear D. V lost 6 bases and J lost 5, with 14 bases in between. The CDR3 sequence is 14 residues long. The CDR3 DNA reads as TGTGCCAGCAGCCCCGGCGGAACCTATCAGCCCCAGCATTTT. Amino acid sequence: CASSPGGTYQPQHF.

With respect to this clonotype: A read error may produce the germline difference seen at one junction end. The chain employs TRBV12-3 or TRBV12-4 and TRBJ1-2, with 9 bases aligning to TRBD1. The CDR3 runs 13 residues. The CDR3 coding sequence is TGTGCCAACAGCAGGGACAGGGTCTATGGCTACATCTTC. Translated: CANSRDRVYGYIF.

A word on this clonotype: A much bigger clone sits one base away, suggesting this may be a read error. This rearrangement joins TRBV24-1 to TRBJ2-1; weak D call: TRBD2 (6 bases). The CDR3 loop spans 14 amino acids. Germline CDR1 is KGHDR and CDR2 is SFDVKD. In DNA form, the CDR3 reads TGTGTCACCAGAGGCCCCGGGAGCTACAATGAGCAGTTCTTC. Translated, it gives CVTRGPGSYNEQFF.

In its sample, this clonotype was seen once. The junction does not match germline at one end; this may be a read error. CDR3 sequence: CASSNRGESTGELFF. CDR3 coding DNA: TGTGCAAGCAGCAACAGGGGAGAGAGCACCGGGGAGCTGTTTTTT. The gene calls are TRBV11-1 and TRBJ2-2; 7 nucleotides line up with TRBD1. This CDR3 spans 15 amino acids. Germline V gene lookup returns CDR1 SGHAT and CDR2 FQDESV (reference sequence).

Points on this clonotype: The junction differs from germline at one of its ends, possibly a read error. This chain joins TRBV11-1 and TRBJ2-7, with 11 positions matching TRBD1. The germline V gene encodes CDR1 SGHAT and CDR2 FQDESV (reference sequence). CDR3 length: 15 residues. CDR3 sequence: CASSITDRGPYERYF. The CDR3 coding sequence is TGTGCCAGCAGTATAACGGACAGGGGGCCCTATGAGCGGTACTTC.

As concerns this clonotype: With a much larger clone just one base away, this may be a read error. The CDR3: CASSNRGIQPQHF. Here the CDR3 DNA reads TGTGCCAGCAGCAACAGGGGCATACAGCCCCAGCATTTT. The rearrangement links TRBV12-3 or TRBV12-4 to TRBJ1-5, with 7 bases fitting TRBD1. After removal of 6 bases from V and 7 bases from J, the junction contained 6 bases not matched to a gene. The CDR3 is 13 residues long.

This clonotype was counted at least ten times. V gene TRBV11-2 combines with J gene TRBJ2-5, with 7 bases aligning to TRBD2. Germline assignment: CDR1 SGHAT and CDR2 FQNNGV. The V and J ends lost 5 bases and 3 bases, in that order; junction bases with no gene match: 9. The CDR3 has 15 amino acids. CDR3 sequence: CASSLGGGKEETQYF. The CDR3 DNA is TGTGCCAGCAGCCTCGGCGGGGGTAAGGAAGAGACCCAGTACTTC. Complete variable domain (other parts from reference TRBV11-2 and TRBJ2-5): EAGVAQSPRYKIIEKRQSVAFWCNPISGHATLYWYQQILGQGPKLLIQFQNNGVVDDSQLPKDRFSAERLKGVDSTLKIQPAKLEDSAVYLCASSLGGGKEETQYFGPGTRLLVL.

As regards this clonotype: This is likely a read error, given that the CDR3 carries no conserved phenylalanine or tryptophan at its end. The chain is built from TRBV20-1 and TRBJ1-5; D might be TRBD1 (5 bases). CDR1 is DFQATT and CDR2 is SNEGSKA in the germline V gene (reference sequence). This CDR3 has 14 residues. V gave up 3 bases and J gave up 5 bases, with 14 bases separating them. The DNA for the CDR3 is TGCAGTGCTAGTTTACAGGCATTCTATCAGCCCCAGCATTAT. It yields the protein CSASLQAFYQPQHY.

This rearrangement joins TRBV11-1 to TRBJ2-7; no clear D. Per the germline V gene, CDR1 is SGHAT and CDR2 is FQDESV (reference sequence). Trimming cost V 3 bases and J 3 bases, with 12 bases left between them. The CDR3 is 14 residues long. CDR3 DNA: TGTGCCAGCAGCTTTCCTTGCGGCGTCTACGAGCAGTACTTC. Translating it yields CASSFPCGVYEQYF.

The gene calls are TRBV6-5 and TRBJ2-1, with a possible D match to TRBD1 (5 bases). The CDR3 has 13 residues. Trimming cost V 5 bases and J 12 bases, with 17 bases left between them. Germline V gene sequence: CDR1 MNHEY, CDR2 SVGAGI. The CDR3 DNA reads as TGTGCCAGCAGTACTCAGGGTAGGGATGGGCAGTTCTTC. Translated, it gives CASSTQGRDGQFF.

The sample holds many counts of this clonotype. The chain recombines TRBV29-1 with TRBJ2-3; the D gene is possibly TRBD1 (6 bases). The germline V and J ends were trimmed by 3 bases and 3 bases, with 10 bases remaining between them. Germline loops: CDR1 SQVTM, CDR2 ANQGSEA. The CDR3 length is 13 residues. This CDR3 is CSVDWQGTDTQYF. The CDR3 DNA is TGCAGCGTTGATTGGCAGGGGACAGATACGCAGTATTTT.

This clonotype has a single count. Without the conserved terminal phenylalanine or tryptophan, this CDR3 likely stems from a read error. The rearrangement uses TRBV5-4 and TRBJ2-7, with D possibly being TRBD2 (5 bases). Germline CDR1 is SGHNT and CDR2 is YYREEE (reference sequence). The CDR3 is made up of 15 amino acids. CDR3 in DNA: TGTGCCAGCAGCTTGGACGGGGTCCAGTCCTACAAGCAGTACATC. This gives the protein CASSLDGVQSYKQYI.

In regard to this clonotype: This CDR3 is missing its conserved last phenylalanine or tryptophan, likely due to a read error. J is TRBJ2-2 and V is TRBV29-1; the D call may be TRBD1 or TRBD2 (5 bases each). Germline CDR1 is SQVTM and CDR2 is ANQGSEA. V was shortened by 8 bases and J by 4 bases, with 17 bases between the two germline ends. The CDR3 length is 14 residues. CDR3 amino acids: CSLGDWAGTGELFC. The DNA for the CDR3 is TGCAGCCTGGGGGATTGGGCGGGCACCGGGGAGCTGTTTTGT.

Only a few counts were recorded for this clonotype. This rearrangement joins TRBV29-1 to TRBJ2-1; D is ambiguous. The V gene's germline CDR1 is SQVTM and CDR2 ANQGSEA. V lost 8 bases, J lost 2 bases, and 13 bases lay in between. There are 13 residues in the CDR3. CDR3 residues: CSLEGVAYNEQFF. The CDR3 bases are TGCAGCCTGGAAGGTGTCGCCTACAATGAGCAGTTCTTC.